The 6 T cell receptor beta chains below were found in one sample sequenced in a study of cytomegalovirus exposure and HLA in healthy donors. Generated by immunoSEQ multiplex PCR, the TCRdb table keeps only in-frame clones and is missing some. The sample holds 180,000 or so clones, roughly 82% seen once. Input material: PBMCs. The receptor set was obtained from a woman aged 30 to 39 in good health and CMV-seropositive.

The genes are TRBV4-2 and TRBJ2-1, with TRBD2 identical over 7 bases. The CDR3 spans 14 residues. V lost 0 bases and J lost 11; bases outside the gene matches: 7. CDR1 is LGHNA and CDR2 is YNFKEQ in the germline V gene. The CDR3 DNA reads TGTGCCAGCAGCCAAGAATGGGGAGGGACCCAGCAGTTCTTC. Amino acid sequence: CASSQEWGGTQQFF.

V usage is TRBV29-1 and J usage is TRBJ2-5; 11 bases line up with TRBD2. Germline CDR1 is SQVTM and CDR2 is ANQGSEA. The CDR3 runs to 16 residues. V shed 1 base and J 5 bases; nucleotides not matched to a gene: 9. CDR3 residues: CSVEGLAGGPGETQYF. The CDR3, as DNA: TGCAGCGTTGAAGGGTTAGCGGGAGGGCCTGGGGAGACCCAGTACTTC.

The chain carries TRBV11-2 and TRBJ1-5, with D maybe TRBD1 (6 bases). Germline values: CDR1 SGHAT, CDR2 FQNNGV. The V gene lost 1 base and the J gene lost 4 bases, with 8 bases spanning the gap. This CDR3 comprises 14 residues. The CDR3 region is CASSLAGENQPQHF. The CDR3 region has the DNA TGTGCCAGCAGCTTAGCAGGGGAGAATCAGCCCCAGCATTTT.

The chain recombines TRBV19 with TRBJ1-5; 7 nucleotides match TRBD1. The germline CDR1 and CDR2 sequences are LNHDA and SQIVND (reference sequence). CDR3 length: 13 residues. After removal of 7 bases from V and 2 bases from J, the junction contained 2 bases not matched to a gene. CDR3 region: CASNDRGNQPQHF. The CDR3 bases are TGTGCCAGTAACGACAGGGGCAATCAGCCCCAGCATTTT.

This clone came up a few times. The rearrangement joins TRBV27 to TRBJ2-7, with TRBD2 as a possible D gene (5 bases). Trimming removed 5 bases from V and 2 bases from J, with 13 bases in between. The CDR3 consists of 14 residues. In germline, CDR1 is MNHEY, CDR2 SMNVEV (reference sequence). The CDR3 DNA sequence: TGTGCCAGCAGTCGCGAGGGCGGGCCCTACGAGCAGTACTTC. Its translation: CASSREGGPYEQYF.

This clone appeared a few times. The V call is TRBV27, the J call TRBJ1-4; D uncertain. The V end lost 2 bases, the J end lost 0 bases, and 7 bases lay between the germline ends. CDR3 length: 15 amino acids. Per the germline V gene, CDR1 is MNHEY and CDR2 is SMNVEV (reference sequence). CDR3 residues: CASSLNGATNEKLFF. CDR3 nucleotide sequence: TGTGCCAGCAGTTTAAACGGAGCAACTAATGAAAAACTGTTTTTT.